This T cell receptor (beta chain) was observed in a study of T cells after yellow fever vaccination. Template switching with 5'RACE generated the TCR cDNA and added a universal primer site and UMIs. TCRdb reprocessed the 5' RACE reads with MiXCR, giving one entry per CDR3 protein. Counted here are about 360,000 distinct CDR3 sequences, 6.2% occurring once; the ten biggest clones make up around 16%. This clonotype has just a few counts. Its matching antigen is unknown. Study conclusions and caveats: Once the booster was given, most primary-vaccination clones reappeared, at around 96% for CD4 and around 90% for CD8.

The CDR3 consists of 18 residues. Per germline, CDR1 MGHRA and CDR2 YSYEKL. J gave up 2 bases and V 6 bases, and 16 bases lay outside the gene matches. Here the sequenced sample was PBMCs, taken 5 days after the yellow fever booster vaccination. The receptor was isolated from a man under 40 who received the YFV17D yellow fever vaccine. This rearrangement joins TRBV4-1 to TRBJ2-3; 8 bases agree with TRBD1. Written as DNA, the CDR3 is TGCGCCAGCAGGCGAAACCTTCTTGACAGGGGTTTCACAGATACGCAGTATTTT. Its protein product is CASRRNLLDRGFTDTQYF.